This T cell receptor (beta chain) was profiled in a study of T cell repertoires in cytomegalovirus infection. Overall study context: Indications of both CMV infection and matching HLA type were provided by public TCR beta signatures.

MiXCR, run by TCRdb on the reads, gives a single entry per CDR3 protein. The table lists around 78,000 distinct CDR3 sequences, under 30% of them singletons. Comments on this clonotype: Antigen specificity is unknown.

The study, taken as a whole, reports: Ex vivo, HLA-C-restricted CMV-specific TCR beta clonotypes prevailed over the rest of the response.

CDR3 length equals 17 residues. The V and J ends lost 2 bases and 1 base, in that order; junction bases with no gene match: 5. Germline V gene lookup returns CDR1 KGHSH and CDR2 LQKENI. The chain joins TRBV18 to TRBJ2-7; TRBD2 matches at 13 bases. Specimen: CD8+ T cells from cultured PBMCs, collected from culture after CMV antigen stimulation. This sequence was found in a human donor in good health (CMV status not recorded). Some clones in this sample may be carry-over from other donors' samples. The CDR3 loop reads CASSPTSGGAESYEQYF. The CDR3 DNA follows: TGTGCCAGCTCACCAACTAGCGGGGGGGCCGAGTCCTACGAGCAGTACTTC.